This T cell receptor beta chain appears in the sequencing data of a study of cytomegalovirus exposure and HLA in healthy donors. In germline, CDR1 is SGHNT, CDR2 YYREEE (reference sequence). The CDR3 spans 13 residues. V lost 8 bases, J lost 3 bases, and 5 bases stayed unmatched. The study's findings and limits: As confirmed in vitro, a few CMV-associated chains were specific for CMV antigens. Excluded: some indistinguishable V segments such as TRBV6-2 and TRBV6-3.

Amplification used 60 Vbeta primers and 13 Jbeta primers. TCRdb's table, derived via immunoSEQ multiplex PCR, lists solely in-frame clones and lacks some. In the table there are roughly 250,000 clones, about 80% of which are singletons. Turning to this clone: The antigen remains undetermined.

The material sequenced was PBMCs. The source of this sequence is a girl aged 2-10 years in good health and CMV-seronegative. The chain recombines TRBV5-4 with TRBJ2-1, with 7 bases matching TRBD1. The CDR3 bases are TGTGCCAGTGACAGGGTGGGCTACAATGAGCAGTTCTTC. Amino acids: CASDRVGYNEQFF.